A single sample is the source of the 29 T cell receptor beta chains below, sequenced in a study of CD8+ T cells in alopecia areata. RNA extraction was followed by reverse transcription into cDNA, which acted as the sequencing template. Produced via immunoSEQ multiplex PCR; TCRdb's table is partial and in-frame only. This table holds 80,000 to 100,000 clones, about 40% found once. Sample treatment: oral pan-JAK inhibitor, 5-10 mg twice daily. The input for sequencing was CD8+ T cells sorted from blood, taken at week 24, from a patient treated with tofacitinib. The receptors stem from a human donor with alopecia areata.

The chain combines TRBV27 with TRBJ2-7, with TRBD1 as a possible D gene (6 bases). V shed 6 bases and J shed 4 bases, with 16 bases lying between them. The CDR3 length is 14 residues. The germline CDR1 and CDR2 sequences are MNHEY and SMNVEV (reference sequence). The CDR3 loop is CASRVRQDSYEQYF. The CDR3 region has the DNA TGTGCCAGCAGGGTGAGACAGGATTCTTACGAGCAGTACTTC.

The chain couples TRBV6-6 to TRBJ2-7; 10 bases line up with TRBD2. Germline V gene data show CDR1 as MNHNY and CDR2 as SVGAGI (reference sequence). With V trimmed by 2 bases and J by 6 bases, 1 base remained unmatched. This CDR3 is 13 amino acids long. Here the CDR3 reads CASSYGLAVEQYF. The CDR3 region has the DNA TGTGCCAGCAGTTACGGACTAGCGGTCGAGCAGTACTTC.

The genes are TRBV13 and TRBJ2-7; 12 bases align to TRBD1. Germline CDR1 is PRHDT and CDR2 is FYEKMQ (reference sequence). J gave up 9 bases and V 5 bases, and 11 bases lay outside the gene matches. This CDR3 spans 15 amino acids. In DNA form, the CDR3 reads TGTGCCAGCAGCCAAGGGGACAGGGGGCCGGAAAGGCAGTACTTC. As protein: CASSQGDRGPERQYF.

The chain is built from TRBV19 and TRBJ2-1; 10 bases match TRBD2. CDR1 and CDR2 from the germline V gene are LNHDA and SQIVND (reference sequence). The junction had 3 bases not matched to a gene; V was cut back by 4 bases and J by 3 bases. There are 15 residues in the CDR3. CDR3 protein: CASSTGLANYNEQFF. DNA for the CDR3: TGTGCCAGTAGTACGGGACTAGCGAACTACAATGAGCAGTTCTTC. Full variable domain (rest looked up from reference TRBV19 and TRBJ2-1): DGGITQSPKYLFRKEGQNVTLSCEQNLNHDAMYWYRQDPGQGLRLIYYSQIVNDFQKGDIAEGYSVSREKKESFPLTVTSAQKNPTAFYLCASSTGLANYNEQFFGPGTRLTVL.

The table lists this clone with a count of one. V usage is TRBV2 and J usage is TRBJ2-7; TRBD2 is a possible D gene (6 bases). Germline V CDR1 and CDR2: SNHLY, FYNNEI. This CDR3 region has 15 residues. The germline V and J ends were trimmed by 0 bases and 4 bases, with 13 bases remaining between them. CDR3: CASSEAAGKGYEQYF. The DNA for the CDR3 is TGTGCCAGCAGTGAAGCGGCGGGAAAAGGTTACGAGCAGTACTTC.

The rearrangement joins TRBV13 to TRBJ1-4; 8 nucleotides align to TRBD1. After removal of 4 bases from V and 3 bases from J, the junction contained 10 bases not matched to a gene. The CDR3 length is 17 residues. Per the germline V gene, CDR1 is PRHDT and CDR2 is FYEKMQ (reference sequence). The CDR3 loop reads CASSSRGPTNANEKLFF. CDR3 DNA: TGTGCCAGCAGCTCCAGGGGGCCAACAAACGCTAATGAAAAACTGTTTTTT.

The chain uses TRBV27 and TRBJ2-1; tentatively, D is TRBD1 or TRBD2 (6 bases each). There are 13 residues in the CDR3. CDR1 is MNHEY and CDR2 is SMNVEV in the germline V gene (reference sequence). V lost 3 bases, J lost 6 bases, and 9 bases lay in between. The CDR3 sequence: CASSFRGRNEQFF. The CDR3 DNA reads TGTGCCAGCAGTTTTCGGGGGCGCAATGAGCAGTTCTTC.

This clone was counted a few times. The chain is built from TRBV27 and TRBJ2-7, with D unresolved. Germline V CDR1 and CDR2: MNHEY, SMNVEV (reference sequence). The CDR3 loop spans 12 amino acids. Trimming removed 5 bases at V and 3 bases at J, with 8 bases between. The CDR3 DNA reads TGTGCCAGCAGTGCCTCCCTCTACGAGCAGTACTTC. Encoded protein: CASSASLYEQYF.

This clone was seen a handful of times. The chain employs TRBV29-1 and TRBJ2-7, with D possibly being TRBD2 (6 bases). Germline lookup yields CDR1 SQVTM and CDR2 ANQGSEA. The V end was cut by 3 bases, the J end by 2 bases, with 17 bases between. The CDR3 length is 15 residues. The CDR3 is CSVEVDGRRAYEQYF. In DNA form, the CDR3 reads TGCAGCGTTGAGGTCGACGGGCGGAGGGCCTACGAGCAGTACTTC.

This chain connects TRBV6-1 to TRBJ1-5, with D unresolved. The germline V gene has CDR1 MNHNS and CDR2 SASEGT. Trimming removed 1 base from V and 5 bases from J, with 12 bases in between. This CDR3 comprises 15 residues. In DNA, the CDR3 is TGTGCCAGCAGTGAAGAGAGGGTATATGATCAGCCCCAGCATTTT. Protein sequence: CASSEERVYDQPQHF.

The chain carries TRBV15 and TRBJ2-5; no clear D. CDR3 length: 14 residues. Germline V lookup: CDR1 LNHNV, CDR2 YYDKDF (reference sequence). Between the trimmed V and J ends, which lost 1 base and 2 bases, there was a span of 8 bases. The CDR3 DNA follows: TGTGCCACCAGCAGAGGGGTCCAGCAAGAGACCCAGTACTTC. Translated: CATSRGVQQETQYF.

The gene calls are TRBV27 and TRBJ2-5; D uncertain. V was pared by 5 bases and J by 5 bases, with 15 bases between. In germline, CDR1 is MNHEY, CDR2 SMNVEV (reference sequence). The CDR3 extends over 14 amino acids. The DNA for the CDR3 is TGTGCCAGCAGTCCCTCCACTGCGAGGGAGACCCAGTACTTC. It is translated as CASSPSTARETQYF.

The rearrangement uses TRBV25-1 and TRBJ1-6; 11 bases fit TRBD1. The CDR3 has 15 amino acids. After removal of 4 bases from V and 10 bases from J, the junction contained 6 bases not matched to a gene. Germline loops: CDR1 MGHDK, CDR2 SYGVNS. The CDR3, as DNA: TGTGCCAGCAGTGCAGGACAGGGGGCTCACTCACCCCTCCACTTT. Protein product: CASSAGQGAHSPLHF.

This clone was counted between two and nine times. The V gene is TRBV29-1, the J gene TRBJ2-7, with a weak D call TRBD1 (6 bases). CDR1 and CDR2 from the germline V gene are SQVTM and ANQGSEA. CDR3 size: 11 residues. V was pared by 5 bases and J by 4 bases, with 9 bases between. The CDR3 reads CSVYRDYEQYF. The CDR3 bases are TGCAGCGTTTACAGGGATTACGAGCAGTACTTC.

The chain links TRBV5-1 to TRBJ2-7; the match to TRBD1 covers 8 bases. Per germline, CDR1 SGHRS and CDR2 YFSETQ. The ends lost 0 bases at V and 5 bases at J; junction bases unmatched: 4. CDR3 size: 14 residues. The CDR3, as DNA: TGCGCCAGCAGCTTGGGGGGACAGGTAAACGAGCAGTACTTC. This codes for CASSLGGQVNEQYF.

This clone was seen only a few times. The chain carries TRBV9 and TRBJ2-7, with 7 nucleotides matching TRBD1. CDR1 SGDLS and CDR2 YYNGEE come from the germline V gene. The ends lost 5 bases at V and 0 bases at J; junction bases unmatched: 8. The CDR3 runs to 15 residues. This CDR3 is CASSPTGANSYEQYF. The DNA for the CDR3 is TGTGCCAGCAGTCCCACAGGGGCAAACTCCTACGAGCAGTACTTC.

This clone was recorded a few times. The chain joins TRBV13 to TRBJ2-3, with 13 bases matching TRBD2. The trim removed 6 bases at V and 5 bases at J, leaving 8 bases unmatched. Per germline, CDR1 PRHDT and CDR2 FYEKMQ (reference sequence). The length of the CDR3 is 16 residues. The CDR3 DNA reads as TGTGCCAGCAGTTCCGCCGGACTAGCGGGAGTAGATACGCAGTATTTT. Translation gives CASSSAGLAGVDTQYF.

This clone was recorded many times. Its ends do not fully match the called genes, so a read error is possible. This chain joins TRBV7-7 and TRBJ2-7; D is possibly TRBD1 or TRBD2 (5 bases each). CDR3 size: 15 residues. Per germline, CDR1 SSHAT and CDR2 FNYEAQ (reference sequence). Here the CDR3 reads CASSPGDGPAYEQYF. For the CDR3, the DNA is TGTGCTAGCAGCCCCGGGGACGGCCCTGCCTACGAGCAGTACTTC. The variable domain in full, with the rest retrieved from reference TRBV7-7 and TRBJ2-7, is GAGVSQSPRYKVTKRGQDVTLRCDPISSHATLYWYQQALGQGPEFLTYFNYEAQPDKSGLPSDRFSAERPEGSISTLTIQRTEQRDSAMYRCASSPGDGPAYEQYFGPGTRLTVT.

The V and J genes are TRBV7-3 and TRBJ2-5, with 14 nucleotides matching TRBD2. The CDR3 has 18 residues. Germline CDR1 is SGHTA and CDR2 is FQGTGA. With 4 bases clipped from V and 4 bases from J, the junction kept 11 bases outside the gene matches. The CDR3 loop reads CASSSGTSGRQRGETQYF. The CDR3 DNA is TGTGCCAGCAGCTCCGGGACTAGCGGGAGACAACGTGGAGAGACCCAGTACTTC.

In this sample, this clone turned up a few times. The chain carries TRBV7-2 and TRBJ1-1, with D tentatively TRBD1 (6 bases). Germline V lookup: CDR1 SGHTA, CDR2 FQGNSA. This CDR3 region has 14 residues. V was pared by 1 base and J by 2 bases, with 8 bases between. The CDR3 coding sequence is TGTGCCAGCAGCTTAGGGACAGTTAACACTGAAGCTTTCTTT. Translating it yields CASSLGTVNTEAFF.

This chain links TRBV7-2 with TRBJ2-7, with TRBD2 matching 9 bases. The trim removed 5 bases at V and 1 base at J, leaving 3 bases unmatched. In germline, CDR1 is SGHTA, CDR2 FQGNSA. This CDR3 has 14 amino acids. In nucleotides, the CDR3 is TGTGCCAGCAGCGTTAGCGGGAGTTCCTACGAGCAGTACTTC. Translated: CASSVSGSSYEQYF.

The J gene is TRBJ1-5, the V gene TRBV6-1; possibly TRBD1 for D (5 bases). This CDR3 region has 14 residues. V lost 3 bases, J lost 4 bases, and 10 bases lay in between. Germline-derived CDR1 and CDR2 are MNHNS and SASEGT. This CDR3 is CASSDGDGNQPQHF. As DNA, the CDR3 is TGTGCCAGCAGTGATGGGGACGGTAATCAGCCCCAGCATTTT.

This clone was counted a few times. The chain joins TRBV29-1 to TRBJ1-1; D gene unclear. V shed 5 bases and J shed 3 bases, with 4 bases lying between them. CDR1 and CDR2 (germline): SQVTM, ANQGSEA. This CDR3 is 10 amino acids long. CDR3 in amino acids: CSVYYTEAFF. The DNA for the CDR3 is TGCAGCGTTTACTACACTGAAGCTTTCTTT.

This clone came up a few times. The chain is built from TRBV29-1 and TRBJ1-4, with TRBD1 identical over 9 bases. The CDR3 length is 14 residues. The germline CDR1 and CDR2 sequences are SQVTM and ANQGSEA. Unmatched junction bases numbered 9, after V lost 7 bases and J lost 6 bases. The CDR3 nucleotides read TGCAGCGCCTTAGAGGGGACAGGGTATGAAAAACTGTTTTTT. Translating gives CSALEGTGYEKLFF.

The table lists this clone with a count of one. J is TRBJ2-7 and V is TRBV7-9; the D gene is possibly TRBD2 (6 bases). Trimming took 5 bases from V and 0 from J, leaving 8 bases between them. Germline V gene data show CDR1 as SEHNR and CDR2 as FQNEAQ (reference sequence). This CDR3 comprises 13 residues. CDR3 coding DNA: TGTGCCAGCAGCCCTAGCGCCTCCTACGAGCAGTACTTC. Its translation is CASSPSASYEQYF.

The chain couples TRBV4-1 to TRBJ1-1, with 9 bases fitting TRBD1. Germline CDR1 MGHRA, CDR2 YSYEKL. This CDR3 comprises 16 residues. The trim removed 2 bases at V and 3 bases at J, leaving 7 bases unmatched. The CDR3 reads CASSQHEQGADTEAFF. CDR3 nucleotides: TGCGCCAGCAGCCAACACGAACAGGGGGCGGACACTGAAGCTTTCTTT.

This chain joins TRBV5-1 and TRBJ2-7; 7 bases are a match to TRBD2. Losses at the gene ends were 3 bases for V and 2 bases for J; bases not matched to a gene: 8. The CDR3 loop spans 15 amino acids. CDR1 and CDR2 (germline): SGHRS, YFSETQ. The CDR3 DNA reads TGCGCCAGCAGCTATGGCGGGGGACCGACCTACGAGCAGTACTTC. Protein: CASSYGGGPTYEQYF.

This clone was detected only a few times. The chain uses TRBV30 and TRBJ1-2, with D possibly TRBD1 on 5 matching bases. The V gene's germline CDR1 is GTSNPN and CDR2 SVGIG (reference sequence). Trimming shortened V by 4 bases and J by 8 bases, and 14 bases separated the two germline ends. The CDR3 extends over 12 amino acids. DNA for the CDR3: TGTGCCTGGACCTTGGGGGGAGGGGGCTACACCTTC. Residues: CAWTLGGGGYTF.

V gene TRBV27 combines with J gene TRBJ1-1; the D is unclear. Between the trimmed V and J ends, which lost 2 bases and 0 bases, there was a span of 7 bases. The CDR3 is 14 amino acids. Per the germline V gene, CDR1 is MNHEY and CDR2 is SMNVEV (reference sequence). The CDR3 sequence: CASSLLGLNTEAFF. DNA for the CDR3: TGTGCCAGCAGTTTACTGGGGTTGAACACTGAAGCTTTCTTT.